These 12 T cell receptor beta chains were all obtained from the same sample, sequenced in a study of T-cell memory formation after mild COVID-19 (dated by TCRdb to about 2021). Library method: 5' RACE. Sequencing took place on an Illumina NovaSeq 6000. In-frame beta chains were kept once TCRdb had trimmed the public reads at Q25 with fastp and called clones with MiXCR. When rows share a CDR3 protein, they turn into one entry using the most common DNA and genes. This sample gives a few hundred thousand distinct CDR3 sequences in total; approximately 15% of them show up just once. Under 25% of the sample is taken by the ten largest. The sequenced sample consisted of PBMCs or a T cell subset sorted from them (not recorded which). Receptor source: a man between 18 and 29 years old who had mild COVID-19 (a few samples of this study predate the infection). The sample titles of this study are shuffled in the database, so cell type and time point are left out; the donor was told from shared clones.

This clonotype was found many times. The chain uses TRBV7-2 and TRBJ1-1; 7 bases map to TRBD1. There are 15 residues in the CDR3. CDR1 SGHTA and CDR2 FQGNSA come from the germline V gene. V shed 1 base, J shed 4 bases, and the junction held 6 bases outside the gene matches. CDR3 nucleotides: TGTGCCAGCAGCTTAGGGCAGGGGGGCGTCACTGAAGCTTTCTTT. As protein: CASSLGQGGVTEAFF.

This clonotype was counted ten times or more. V gene TRBV5-1 combines with J gene TRBJ2-3; 10 bases map to TRBD1. Per germline, CDR1 SGHRS and CDR2 YFSETQ. The CDR3 runs to 13 residues. Unmatched junction bases numbered 9, after V lost 7 bases and J lost 10 bases. This chain's CDR3 is CASGTGTGVAQYF. CDR3 nucleotides: TGCGCCAGCGGAACCGGGACAGGGGTTGCGCAGTATTTT.

This clonotype has a count of ten or more. V is TRBV7-2 and J is TRBJ1-5; a possible D gene is TRBD1 (6 bases). Trimming pared 5 bases from V and 3 bases from J, leaving 14 bases between. CDR1 is SGHTA, CDR2 FQGNSA, per germline. CDR3 length: 15 amino acids. The CDR3: CASSLTGTNNQPQHF. The CDR3 region has the DNA TGTGCCAGCAGCCTCACCGGGACAAACAATCAGCCCCAGCATTTT. Complete variable domain (other parts from reference TRBV7-2 and TRBJ1-5): GAGVSQSPSNKVTEKGKDVELRCDPISGHTALYWYRQSLGQGLEFLIYFQGNSAPDKSGLPSDRFSAERTGGSVSTLTIQRTQQEDSAVYLCASSLTGTNNQPQHFGDGTRLSIL.

This rearrangement joins TRBV6-5 to TRBJ2-7; D gene uncertain. CDR1 is MNHEY and CDR2 is SVGAGI in the germline V gene. This CDR3 has 17 amino acids. V lost 2 bases and J 0 bases, leaving 17 bases between the germline ends. The CDR3 reads CASSYQTPQDPSYEQYF. The DNA of the CDR3 is TGTGCCAGCAGTTACCAGACCCCGCAGGATCCCTCCTACGAGCAGTACTTC.

This clonotype has more than one count but fewer than ten. This chain uses TRBV20-1 with TRBJ1-1, with a tentative D call TRBD1 (5 bases). Trimming left V 6 bases short and J 3 bases short, with 14 bases between. The CDR3 loop spans 13 amino acids. Germline CDR1 reads DFQATT; CDR2 reads SNEGSKA (reference sequence). This CDR3 is CSAGPQIYTEAFF. CDR3 coding DNA: TGCAGTGCGGGACCCCAAATCTACACTGAAGCTTTCTTT.

CDR3 sequence: CSAMSSPGTNTGELFF. For the CDR3, the DNA is TGCAGTGCTATGTCATCACCGGGCACGAACACCGGGGAGCTGTTTTTT. The chain joins TRBV20-1 to TRBJ2-2, with D uncertain. CDR1 is DFQATT and CDR2 is SNEGSKA in the germline V gene (reference sequence). The CDR3 spans 16 residues. Trimming stripped 4 bases from V and 0 bases from J, with 15 bases between.

The table lists this clonotype with a few counts. Written as DNA, the CDR3 is TGCAGTGCTCCAGGGGGAGAGACCCAGTACTTC. Its translation: CSAPGGETQYF. The rearrangement uses TRBV20-1 and TRBJ2-5, with 7 positions matching TRBD1. The germline gives CDR1 DFQATT, CDR2 SNEGSKA (reference sequence). This CDR3 is built from 11 residues. The junction had 1 base not matched to a gene; V was cut back by 5 bases and J by 4 bases.

This clonotype appeared many times. CDR3: CATSTEKYGYTF. The CDR3 DNA reads TGTGCCACCAGCACTGAGAAGTATGGCTACACCTTC. The V and J genes are TRBV15 and TRBJ1-2; no definite D call. This CDR3 region has 12 residues. Trimming stripped 4 bases from V and 5 bases from J, with 8 bases between. CDR1 LNHNV and CDR2 YYDKDF come from the germline V gene (reference sequence).

A remark on this clonotype: The germline gene is not matched at one end of the junction; a read error may be the cause. The CDR3 DNA is TGTGCCAGCGAGGGGGGAACCTACGATGAGCAGTTCTTC. Encoded protein: CASEGGTYDEQFF. The chain couples TRBV2 to TRBJ2-1; D could derive from TRBD1 or TRBD2 (6 bases each). The CDR3 runs to 13 residues. Germline V CDR1 and CDR2: SNHLY, FYNNEI.

This clonotype was detected only a few times. This chain connects TRBV12-3 or TRBV12-4 to TRBJ2-2, with TRBD1 matching 7 bases. CDR3 length equals 15 residues. Germline trimming cut 6 bases from V and 4 bases from J; bases unmatched to any gene: 8. CDR3 nucleotides: TGTGCCAGCAGACGTACAGGGGTTAGCACCGGGGAGCTGTTTTTT. It codes for CASRRTGVSTGELFF.

This clonotype was recorded a few times. The chain couples TRBV5-5 to TRBJ2-1; D ambiguous. Germline assignment: CDR1 SGHKS and CDR2 YYEKEE (reference sequence). Trimming cost V 4 bases and J 0 bases, with 8 bases left between them. The CDR3 consists of 14 residues. The CDR3 loop is CASSRPSSYNEQFF. CDR3 DNA: TGTGCCAGCAGCCGGCCGAGCTCCTACAATGAGCAGTTCTTC.

This clonotype turned up a few times. The chain carries TRBV4-1 and TRBJ2-3; no reliable D call. CDR1 and CDR2 (germline): MGHRA, YSYEKL. The CDR3 is 15 residues long. V lost 1 base, J lost 5 bases, and 13 bases lay in between. The CDR3 nucleotides are TGCGCCAGCAGCCAAGTAGGATGGCTCGGAGATACGCAGTATTTT. This codes for CASSQVGWLGDTQYF.